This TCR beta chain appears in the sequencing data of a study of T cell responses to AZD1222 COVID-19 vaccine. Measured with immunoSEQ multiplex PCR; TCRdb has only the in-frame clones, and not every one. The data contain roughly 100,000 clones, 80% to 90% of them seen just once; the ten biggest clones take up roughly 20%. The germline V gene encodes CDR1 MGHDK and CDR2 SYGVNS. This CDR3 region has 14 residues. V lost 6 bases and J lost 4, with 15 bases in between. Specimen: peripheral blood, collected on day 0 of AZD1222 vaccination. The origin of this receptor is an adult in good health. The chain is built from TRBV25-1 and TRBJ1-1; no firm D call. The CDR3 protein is CASREAGLGTEAFF. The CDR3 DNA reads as TGTGCCAGCAGGGAAGCCGGGTTGGGCACTGAAGCTTTCTTT.